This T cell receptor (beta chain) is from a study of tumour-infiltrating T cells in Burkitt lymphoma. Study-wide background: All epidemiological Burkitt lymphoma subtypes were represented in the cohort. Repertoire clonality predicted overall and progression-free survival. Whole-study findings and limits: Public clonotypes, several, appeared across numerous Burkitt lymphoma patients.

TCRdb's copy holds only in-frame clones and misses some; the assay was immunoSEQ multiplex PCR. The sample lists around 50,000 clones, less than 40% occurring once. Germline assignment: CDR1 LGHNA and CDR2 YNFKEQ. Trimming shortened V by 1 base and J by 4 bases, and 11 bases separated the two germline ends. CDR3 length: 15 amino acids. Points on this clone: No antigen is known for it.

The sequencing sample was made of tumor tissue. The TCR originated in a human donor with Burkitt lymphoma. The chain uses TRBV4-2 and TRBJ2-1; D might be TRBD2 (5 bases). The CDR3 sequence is CASSQGAGAYNEQFF. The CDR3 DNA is TGTGCCAGCAGCCAAGGGGCGGGTGCATACAATGAGCAGTTCTTC.